The 8 T cell receptor beta chains given below trace back to one sample, sequenced in a study of cytomegalovirus exposure and HLA in healthy donors. Researchers ran the PCR with 60 Vbeta and 13 Jbeta primers. The table came from immunoSEQ multiplex PCR; TCRdb's copy has only in-frame clones and leaves some out. The sample comprises 100,000 to 150,000 clones, about 80% of which are singletons, and around 10% rests with the top ten. The sequenced material came from PBMCs. The receptors shown here come from a man aged 25-45 years in good health and CMV-seropositive.

The chain has TRBV6-1 and TRBJ2-7, with 8 bases fitting TRBD1. The germline V gene has CDR1 MNHNS and CDR2 SASEGT. The CDR3 totals 14 residues. After removal of 4 bases from V and 5 bases from J, the junction contained 7 bases not matched to a gene. CDR3 amino acids: CASSVLDRVNEQYF. The CDR3 coding sequence is TGTGCCAGCAGTGTACTGGACAGGGTCAACGAGCAGTACTTC.

The rearrangement joins TRBV2 to TRBJ2-1; 11 positions agree with TRBD2. V was clipped by 4 bases and J by 3 bases; unmatched bases: 5. This CDR3 is built from 16 residues. The germline gives CDR1 SNHLY, CDR2 FYNNEI. The CDR3 DNA reads as TGTGCCAGCAGTGCGACTAGCGGGGCCATCTACAATGAGCAGTTCTTC. Amino acids: CASSATSGAIYNEQFF. The full variable domain, in which reference TRBV2 and TRBJ2-1 provide the parts outside the CDR3, is EPEVTQTPSHQVTQMGQEVILRCVPISNHLYFYWYRQILGQKVEFLVSFYNNEISEKSEIFDDQFSVERPDGSNFTLKIRSTKLEDSAMYFCASSATSGAIYNEQFFGPGTRLTVL.

This clone was counted a few times. The chain combines TRBV7-2 with TRBJ1-1; D remains ambiguous. CDR3 length: 12 amino acids. The germline V gene encodes CDR1 SGHTA and CDR2 FQGNSA. The V gene lost 2 bases and the J gene lost 6 bases, with 7 bases spanning the gap. The CDR3 sequence: CASSLRGPEAFF. The CDR3 coding sequence is TGTGCCAGCAGCTTACGTGGCCCTGAAGCTTTCTTT.

V and J are TRBV9 and TRBJ2-3, with 7 bases that match TRBD2. Losses at the gene ends were 0 bases for V and 0 bases for J; bases not matched to a gene: 4. The CDR3 runs to 16 residues. Germline assignment: CDR1 SGDLS and CDR2 YYNGEE. CDR3 protein: CASSVVPGGSTDTQYF. The CDR3 nucleotides read TGTGCCAGCAGCGTAGTTCCCGGGGGGAGCACAGATACGCAGTATTTT.

The chain joins TRBV6-1 to TRBJ2-1, with 7 bases identical to TRBD1. Per the germline V gene, CDR1 is MNHNS and CDR2 is SASEGT. J gave up 7 bases and V 1 base, and 10 bases lay outside the gene matches. This CDR3 is 16 amino acids long. In nucleotides, the CDR3 is TGTGCCAGCAGTGAAGAGGGGGTACAGGGGTGGAATGAGCAGTTCTTC. Its protein is CASSEEGVQGWNEQFF.

The chain uses TRBV5-1 and TRBJ2-3; 8 bases are a match to TRBD1. Germline V lookup: CDR1 SGHRS, CDR2 YFSETQ. This CDR3 spans 17 amino acids. J gave up 0 bases and V 0 bases, and 6 bases lay outside the gene matches. CDR3 nucleotides: TGCGCCAGCAGCTTGGCCGGGACAGGAGCTAGCACAGATACGCAGTATTTT. Translated, it gives CASSLAGTGASTDTQYF.

The count of this clone is one. The chain combines TRBV11-3 with TRBJ1-3, with D possibly matching TRBD1 (5 bases). CDR1 and CDR2 from the germline V gene are SGHNT and YENEEA. There are 14 residues in the CDR3. Trimming pared 0 bases from V and 4 bases from J, leaving 7 bases between. The CDR3 here is CASSLEGVGNTIYF. The DNA of the CDR3 is TGTGCCAGCAGCTTAGAAGGGGTCGGAAACACCATATATTTT.

The chain joins TRBV18 to TRBJ1-1; TRBD1 matches 10 bases. V lost 4 bases and J lost 1; bases outside the gene matches: 0. This CDR3 has 14 residues. Germline V gene data show CDR1 as KGHSH and CDR2 as LQKENI. This CDR3 reads CASSRQGANTEAFF. CDR3 nucleotide sequence: TGTGCCAGCTCACGACAGGGGGCGAACACTGAAGCTTTCTTT.